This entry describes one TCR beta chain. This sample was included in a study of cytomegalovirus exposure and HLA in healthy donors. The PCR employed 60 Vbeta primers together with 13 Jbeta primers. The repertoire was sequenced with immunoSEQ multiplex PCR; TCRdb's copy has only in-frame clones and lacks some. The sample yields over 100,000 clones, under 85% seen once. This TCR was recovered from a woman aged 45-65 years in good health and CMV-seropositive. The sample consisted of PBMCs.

As DNA, the CDR3 is TGCAGCGTTGGGCAGGGTCGGGACTATGGCTACACCTTC. Its protein product is CSVGQGRDYGYTF. The chain recombines TRBV29-1 with TRBJ1-2; maybe TRBD1 (5 bases). Germline lookup yields CDR1 SQVTM and CDR2 ANQGSEA. The V and J ends lost 4 bases and 3 bases respectively, with 12 bases between them. The CDR3 is 13 residues long.